Following are 2 T cell receptor beta chains from one sample sequenced in a study of blood T cells in healthy people across ages. A J-beta primer mix and a sample-barcoded 5' primer were used in a second PCR of about 7 to 12 cycles. TCRdb re-derived calls from the 5' RACE reads in MiXCR, one entry per CDR3 protein. There are about a million distinct CDR3 sequences in the sample; less than 45% occur only once, and around 13% lies in the top ten. The sample was blood. These receptor sequences come from a man younger than 35 in good health.

In regard to this clonotype: The junction and the germline gene differ at one end; a read error may be behind it. The chain carries TRBV12-3 or TRBV12-4 and TRBJ2-3; D gene unclear. The CDR3 sequence is 13 residues long. CDR3 protein: CASRTGTTDAQYF. CDR3 DNA sequence: TGTGCCAGCAGAACCGGAACCACAGATGCGCAGTATTTT.

This clonotype was picked up a small number of times. The rearrangement uses TRBV6-5 and TRBJ1-6; D is possibly TRBD1 (5 bases). Germline V gives CDR1 MNHEY, CDR2 SVGAGI. Between the trimmed V and J ends, which lost 0 bases and 2 bases, there was a span of 11 bases. The CDR3 runs to 17 residues. The CDR3 nucleotides read TGTGCCAGCAGTTACTCGCGCGACAGCCCCTATAATTCACCCCTCCACTTT. It is translated as CASSYSRDSPYNSPLHF.